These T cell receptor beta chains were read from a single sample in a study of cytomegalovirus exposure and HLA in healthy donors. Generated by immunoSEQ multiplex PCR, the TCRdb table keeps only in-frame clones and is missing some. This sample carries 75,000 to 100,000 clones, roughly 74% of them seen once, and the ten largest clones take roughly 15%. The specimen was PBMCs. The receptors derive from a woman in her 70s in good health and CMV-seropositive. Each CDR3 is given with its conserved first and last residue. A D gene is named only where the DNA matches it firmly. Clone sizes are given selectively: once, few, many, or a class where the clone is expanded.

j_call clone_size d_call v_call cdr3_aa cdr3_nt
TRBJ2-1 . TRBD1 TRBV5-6 CASSRDRLNEQFF TGTGCCAGCAGCAGGGACAGGCTAAATGAGCAGTTCTTC
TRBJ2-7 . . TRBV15 CATSTSGGYEQYF TGTGCCACCAGCACCTCAGGGGGGTACGAGCAGTACTTC
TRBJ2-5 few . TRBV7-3 CASSLRVGLQETQYF TGTGCCAGCAGCCTACGGGTGGGACTTCAAGAGACCCAGTACTTC
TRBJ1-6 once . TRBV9 CASSVGSSSYNSPLHF TGTGCCAGCAGCGTAGGGAGTAGCTCCTATAATTCACCCCTCCACTTT
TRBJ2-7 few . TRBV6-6 CASSGSTYEQYF TGTGCCAGCAGCGGGTCCACCTACGAGCAGTACTTC
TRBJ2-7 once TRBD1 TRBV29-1 CSAGTGTLNEQYF TGCAGCGCTGGGACAGGGACGCTAAACGAGCAGTACTTC
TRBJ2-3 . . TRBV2 CASSEAGWAFSTDTQYF TGTGCCAGCAGTGAAGCTGGTTGGGCCTTTAGCACAGATACGCAGTATTTT
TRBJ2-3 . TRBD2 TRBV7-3 CASSLQPAGGTDTQYF TGTGCCAGCAGCTTACAACCGGCGGGAGGCACAGATACGCAGTATTTT
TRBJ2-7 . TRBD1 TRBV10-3 CAAGQGSYEQYF TGTGCCGCGGGACAGGGGTCCTACGAGCAGTACTTC
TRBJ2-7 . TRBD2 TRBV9 CASSVDVGGPYEQYF TGTGCCAGCAGCGTAGATGTGGGAGGGCCCTACGAGCAGTACTTC
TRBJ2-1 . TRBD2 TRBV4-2 CASSQTSGGAYNEQFF TGTGCCAGCAGCCAAACTAGCGGGGGGGCCTACAATGAGCAGTTCTTC
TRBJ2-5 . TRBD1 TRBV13 CASSTRDRGETQYF TGTGCCAGCAGCACCCGGGACAGGGGAGAGACCCAGTACTTC
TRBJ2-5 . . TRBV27 CATRDSPTETQYF TGTGCCACTCGGGACTCGCCCACCGAGACCCAGTACTTC
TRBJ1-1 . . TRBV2 CASSDQGNEAFF TGTGCCAGCAGTGATCAGGGGAATGAAGCTTTCTTT
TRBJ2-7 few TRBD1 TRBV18 CASSPETGTHEQYF TGTGCCAGCTCACCAGAGACAGGGACACACGAGCAGTACTTC
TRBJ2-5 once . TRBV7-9 CASRLEETQYF TGTGCCAGCAGACTGGAAGAGACCCAGTACTTC
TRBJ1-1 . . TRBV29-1 CSVESGGRASEAFF TGCAGCGTTGAATCGGGGGGCAGGGCAAGTGAAGCTTTCTTT
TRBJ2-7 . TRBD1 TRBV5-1 CASSLNRGRTYEQYF TGCGCCAGCAGCCTGAACAGGGGGCGCACGTACGAGCAGTACTTC
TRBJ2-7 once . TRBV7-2 CASSPLTYEQYF TGTGCCAGCAGTCCACTTACCTACGAGCAGTACTTC
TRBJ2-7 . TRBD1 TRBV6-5 CASSYATGFYEQYF TGTGCCAGCAGTTACGCGACAGGGTTCTACGAGCAGTACTTC
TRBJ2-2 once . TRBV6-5 CASSYLQANTGELFF TGTGCCAGCAGTTACCTACAGGCGAACACCGGGGAGCTGTTTTTT
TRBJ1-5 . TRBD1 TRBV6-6 CASSYRDRSSRPQHF TGTGCCAGCAGTTACCGGGACAGGTCCTCGCGGCCCCAGCATTTT
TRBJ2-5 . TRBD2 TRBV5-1 CASSLESSGRGETQYF TGCGCCAGCAGCTTGGAGAGTAGCGGGAGAGGAGAGACCCAGTACTTC
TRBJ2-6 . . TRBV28 CASLTVSGANVLTF TGTGCCTCTTTAACGGTCTCTGGGGCCAACGTCCTGACTTTC
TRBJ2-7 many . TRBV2 CASSGVFSYEQYF TGTGCCAGCAGTGGAGTCTTCTCCTACGAGCAGTACTTC
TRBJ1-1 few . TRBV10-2 CASSTYREPMNSEAFF TGTGCCAGCAGCACCTACAGGGAGCCCATGAACAGTGAAGCTTTCTTT
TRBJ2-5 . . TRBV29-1 CSVETGARETQYF TGCAGCGTTGAGACAGGAGCCCGAGAGACCCAGTACTTC
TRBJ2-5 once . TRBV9 CASSAELGTRETQYF TGTGCCAGCAGCGCCGAGCTCGGGACTCGGGAGACCCAGTACTTC
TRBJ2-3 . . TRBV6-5 CASSYRASDTDTQYF TGTGCCAGCAGTTATCGAGCGTCAGACACAGATACGCAGTATTTT
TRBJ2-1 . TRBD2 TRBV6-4 CASSGLAGHNEQFF TGTGCCAGCAGTGGTCTAGCGGGGCACAATGAGCAGTTCTTC
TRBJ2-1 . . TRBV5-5 CASSSWAVNEQFF TGTGCCAGCAGCTCCTGGGCCGTCAATGAGCAGTTCTTC
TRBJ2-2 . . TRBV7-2 CASSPPTYTGELFF TGTGCCAGCAGTCCGCCGACTTACACCGGGGAGCTGTTTTTT
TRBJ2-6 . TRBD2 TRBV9 CASSVAGGYSAGANVLTF TGTGCCAGCAGCGTAGCGGGGGGGTATTCTGCTGGGGCCAACGTCCTGACTTTC
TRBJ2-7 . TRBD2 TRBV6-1 CASSEGFGTSGALYEQYF TGTGCCAGCAGTGAGGGTTTCGGAACTAGCGGGGCCCTCTACGAGCAGTACTTC
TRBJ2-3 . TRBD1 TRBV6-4 CASSETGGPDTQYF TGTGCCAGCAGTGAGACAGGGGGCCCAGATACGCAGTATTTT
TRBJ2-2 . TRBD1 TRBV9 CASSRRGTGAGELFF TGTGCCAGCAGCCGACGGGGGACAGGAGCCGGGGAGCTGTTTTTT
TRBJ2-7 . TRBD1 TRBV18 CASSPGQSYEQYF TGTGCCAGCTCACCGGGACAGTCCTACGAGCAGTACTTC
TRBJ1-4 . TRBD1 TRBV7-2 CASSLGQSNEKLFF TGTGCCAGCAGCTTGGGACAGTCTAATGAAAAACTGTTTTTT
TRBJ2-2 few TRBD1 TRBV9 CASNWDRTNTGELFF TGTGCCAGCAACTGGGACAGGACGAACACCGGGGAGCTGTTTTTT
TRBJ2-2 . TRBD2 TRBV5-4 CASSLLAGLTGELFF TGTGCCAGCAGCTTGTTAGCGGGCCTTACCGGGGAGCTGTTTTTT
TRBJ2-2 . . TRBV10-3 CAISVKLKKGVKNTGELFF TGTGCCATCAGTGTGAAATTGAAGAAGGGGGTGAAGAACACCGGGGAGCTGTTTTTT
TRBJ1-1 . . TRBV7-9 CASSLQVNTEAFF TGTGCCAGCAGCCTACAGGTGAACACTGAAGCTTTCTTT
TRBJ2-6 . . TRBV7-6 CASSLARGRSGANVLTF TGTGCCAGCAGCTTAGCGAGAGGTCGTTCTGGGGCCAACGTCCTGACTTTC
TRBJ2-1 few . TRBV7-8 CASSPGPSVSLQFF TGTGCCAGCAGCCCAGGCCCTAGCGTGAGTTTGCAGTTCTTC
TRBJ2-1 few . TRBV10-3 CAISESNYNEQFF TGTGCCATCAGTGAGAGCAACTACAATGAGCAGTTCTTC
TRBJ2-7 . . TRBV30 CAWSARTEQYF TGTGCCTGGAGTGCAAGGACAGAGCAGTACTTC
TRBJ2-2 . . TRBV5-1 CASSWRLAGSGTGELFF TGCGCCAGCAGCTGGAGGCTGGCAGGCTCCGGCACCGGGGAGCTGTTTTTT
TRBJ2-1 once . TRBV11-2 CASSSINEQFF TGTGCCAGCAGCTCCATCAATGAGCAGTTCTTC
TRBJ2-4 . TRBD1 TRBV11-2 CASSLGVTGAAKNIQYF TGTGCCAGCAGCTTAGGAGTAACAGGGGCGGCCAAAAACATTCAGTACTTC
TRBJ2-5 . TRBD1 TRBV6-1 CASSSGQGRETQYF TGTGCCAGCAGTTCGGGACAGGGTCGGGAGACCCAGTACTTC
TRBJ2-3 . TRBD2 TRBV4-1 CASSLHRPSGSSDTQYF TGCGCCAGCAGCCTCCACCGGCCTAGCGGGAGTTCAGATACGCAGTATTTT
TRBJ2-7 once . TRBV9 CASSVSVQGGYEQYF TGTGCCAGCAGCGTATCTGTCCAGGGAGGCTACGAGCAGTACTTC
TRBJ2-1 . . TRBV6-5 CASSYHGLVNEQFF TGTGCCAGCAGTTATCACGGACTTGTCAATGAGCAGTTCTTC
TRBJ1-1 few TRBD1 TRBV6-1 CASSEGQGETEAFF TGTGCCAGCAGTGAAGGACAGGGGGAAACTGAAGCTTTCTTT
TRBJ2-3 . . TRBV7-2 CASSLTGDTQYF TGTGCCAGCAGCTTAACGGGAGATACGCAGTATTTT
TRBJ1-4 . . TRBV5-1 CASGLTTNEKLFF TGCGCCAGCGGGCTAACAACTAATGAAAAACTGTTTTTT
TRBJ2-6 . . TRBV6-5 CASSPSPPGANVLTF TGTGCCAGCAGTCCGTCTCCCCCTGGGGCCAACGTCCTGACTTTC
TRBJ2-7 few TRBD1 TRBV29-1 CSVEPGDRATYEQYF TGCAGCGTTGAGCCCGGGGACAGGGCGACCTACGAGCAGTACTTC
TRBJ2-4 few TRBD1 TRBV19 CASRPGQGATNIQYF TGTGCCAGTAGGCCGGGACAGGGGGCGACAAACATTCAGTACTTC